Following are 28 T cell receptor beta chains from one sample sequenced in a study of regulatory T cells in long-lasting Graves disease. Time point given: newly diagnosed GD, antithyroid drugs for less than 3 months. Isolated PBMC RNA provided the starting material for the TCR library. Relying on iRepertoire HTBI primers and Arm-PCR of CDR3 regions, the team built TCR beta libraries. TCRdb reprocessed the multiplex PCR reads with MiXCR, giving one entry per CDR3 protein. The sample lists approximately 480,000 distinct CDR3 sequences; around 15% were seen once. The same specimen was also included in a second study, on T cells in Graves' hyperthyroidism and ophthalmopathy.

The sequenced sample was peripheral blood mononuclear cells (PBMCs), obtained at new diagnosis, from a patient treated with antithyroid drugs. These TCRs come from a man aged 40-49 years with Graves disease.

At least ten counts were recorded for this clonotype. The V gene is TRBV7-8, the J gene TRBJ2-5; the D gene is possibly TRBD1 (6 bases). The CDR3 is 15 amino acids. CDR1 is SGHVS, CDR2 FQNEAQ, per germline. Trimming left V 5 bases short and J 4 bases short, with 17 bases between. CDR3: CASSRENRDRETQYF. The CDR3 DNA is TGTGCCAGCAGCCGCGAAAACAGGGATCGAGAGACCCAGTACTTC.

The sample holds many counts of this clonotype. The V gene is TRBV30, the J gene TRBJ2-1; the match to TRBD1 covers 7 bases. The CDR3 is 13 amino acids. Germline CDR1 GTSNPN, CDR2 SVGIG (reference sequence). V was clipped by 4 bases and J by 8 bases; unmatched bases: 8. This CDR3 is CAWMGTVRDEQFF. Here the CDR3 DNA reads TGTGCCTGGATGGGGACAGTAAGGGATGAGCAGTTCTTC. The whole variable domain, filled in from reference TRBV30 and TRBJ2-1, reads SQTIHQWPATLVQPVGSPLSLECTVEGTSNPNLYWYRQAAGRGLQLLFYSVGIGQISSEVPQNLSASRPQDRQFILSSKKLLLSDSGFYLCAWMGTVRDEQFFGPGTRLTVL.

J is TRBJ2-2 and V is TRBV19; perhaps TRBD2 as D (7 bases). Germline CDR1 is LNHDA and CDR2 is SQIVND (reference sequence). Between the trimmed V and J ends, which lost 7 bases and 1 base, there was a span of 16 bases. The CDR3 spans 16 residues. The CDR3 protein is CASITQRDKNTGELFF. The CDR3 DNA sequence: TGTGCCAGTATTACCCAGCGGGACAAGAACACCGGGGAGCTGTTTTTT.

This clonotype has only a few counts. J is TRBJ1-2 and V is TRBV7-9; a weak D match, TRBD1 (6 bases). V lost 5 bases and J 0 bases, leaving 10 bases between the germline ends. The CDR3 totals 14 residues. The germline V gene encodes CDR1 SEHNR and CDR2 FQNEAQ (reference sequence). The CDR3 is CASSRTASNYGYTF. In DNA, the CDR3 is TGTGCCAGCAGCCGGACAGCTTCTAACTATGGCTACACCTTC.

This clonotype was seen at least ten times. The chain has TRBV11-2 and TRBJ2-3; D is uncertain. This CDR3 contains 14 residues. The germline V gene encodes CDR1 SGHAT and CDR2 FQNNGV. V was trimmed by 1 base and J by 4 bases, leaving 9 bases between them. CDR3 in amino acids: CASSLGTPADTQYF. The CDR3 bases are TGTGCCAGCAGCTTAGGAACCCCGGCAGATACGCAGTATTTT.

This chain connects TRBV30 to TRBJ2-1, with 9 bases that match TRBD2. From germline, CDR1 is GTSNPN and CDR2 SVGIG (reference sequence). V was clipped by 3 bases and J by 5 bases; unmatched bases: 2. CDR3 length equals 13 residues. This CDR3 is CAWSLAGNNEQFF. The CDR3 DNA follows: TGTGCCTGGAGCCTAGCGGGAAACAATGAGCAGTTCTTC. Together with reference TRBV30 and TRBJ2-1, the CDR3 gives the full variable domain: SQTIHQWPATLVQPVGSPLSLECTVEGTSNPNLYWYRQAAGRGLQLLFYSVGIGQISSEVPQNLSASRPQDRQFILSSKKLLLSDSGFYLCAWSLAGNNEQFFGPGTRLTVL.

This chain uses TRBV6-5 with TRBJ1-4; D gene ambiguous. The V and J ends lost 2 bases and 7 bases respectively, with 11 bases between them. This CDR3 comprises 14 residues. Germline CDR1 and CDR2: MNHEY and SVGAGI. The CDR3: CASSYGRDGEKLFF. The CDR3 DNA is TGTGCCAGCAGTTACGGGAGGGATGGTGAAAAACTGTTTTTT.

This clonotype was observed a few times. The J gene is TRBJ2-6, the V gene TRBV19; 10 bases are shared with TRBD1. V gave up 10 bases and J gave up 2 bases; unmatched junction bases: 8. Looked up from germline, CDR1 is LNHDA and CDR2 is SQIVND (reference sequence). There are 16 residues in the CDR3. Here the CDR3 reads CATTGQGSPGANVLTF. DNA of the CDR3: TGTGCCACTACGGGACAGGGGAGCCCTGGGGCCAACGTCCTGACTTTC.

At least ten counts were recorded for this clonotype. The rearrangement links TRBV28 to TRBJ2-2; the match to TRBD2 covers 7 bases. Germline assignment: CDR1 MDHEN and CDR2 SYDVKM. V dropped 3 bases and J dropped 4; count of bases not matched to a gene: 8. The CDR3 has 16 residues. This chain's CDR3 is CASSFPWGGVTGELFF. DNA for the CDR3: TGTGCCAGCAGTTTCCCCTGGGGGGGAGTCACCGGGGAGCTGTTTTTT.

This clonotype came up many times. The chain links TRBV7-6 to TRBJ2-5, with D uncertain. The CDR3 is made up of 14 amino acids. V lost 1 base and J 3 bases, leaving 9 bases between the germline ends. CDR1 and CDR2 from the germline V gene are SGHVS and FNYEAQ. The CDR3 DNA sequence: TGTGCCAGCAGCTTAGATACTCGAAAAGAGACCCAGTACTTC. It encodes CASSLDTRKETQYF.

About this clonotype: Just one base apart from a much larger clone, this may be a read error. The V gene is TRBV28, the J gene TRBJ2-1; D is uncertain. This CDR3 comprises 11 residues. The V and J ends lost 6 bases and 5 bases respectively, with 5 bases between them. Per germline, CDR1 MDHEN and CDR2 SYDVKM. For the CDR3, the DNA is TGTGCCAGCAGGAAAAACAATGAGCAGTTCTTC. Protein: CASRKNNEQFF.

V usage is TRBV5-1 and J usage is TRBJ1-1; tentative D call: TRBD1 (6 bases). V was clipped by 3 bases and J by 0 bases, with 15 bases between them. The CDR3 totals 16 residues. Germline V gene data show CDR1 as SGHRS and CDR2 as YFSETQ. For the CDR3, the DNA is TGCGCCAGCAGCTACCTACAGGGATCCCTGAACACTGAAGCTTTCTTT. This translates into CASSYLQGSLNTEAFF.

This rearrangement joins TRBV6-1 to TRBJ2-5; tentatively, D is TRBD1 or TRBD2 (5 bases each). CDR1 and CDR2 from the germline V gene are MNHNS and SASEGT. V lost 6 bases to trimming and J lost 5 bases, with 19 bases between them. The CDR3 extends over 15 amino acids. The CDR3 region is CASRRQQDRGETQYF. The CDR3 DNA reads TGTGCCAGCAGACGCCAACAGGATCGCGGGGAGACCCAGTACTTC.

This clonotype was seen many times. The gene calls are TRBV20-1 and TRBJ1-2; TRBD1 agrees at 8 bases. From germline, CDR1 is DFQATT and CDR2 SNEGSKA (reference sequence). CDR3 size: 13 residues. V shed 6 bases and J 3 bases; nucleotides not matched to a gene: 6. This CDR3 reads CSATDRAYYGYTF. The CDR3 coding sequence is TGCAGTGCCACGGACAGGGCTTACTATGGCTACACCTTC.

In its sample, this clonotype was seen a few times. CDR3 coding DNA: TGTGCCAGCAGGGACCTAGCAGGGCCCCAAGAGACCCAGTACTTC. It specifies CASRDLAGPQETQYF. This sequence joins TRBV6-1 and TRBJ2-5, with D perhaps matching TRBD1 or TRBD2 (5 bases each). V dropped 6 bases and J dropped 1 base, with 15 bases sitting between them. Germline assignment: CDR1 MNHNS and CDR2 SASEGT. This CDR3 comprises 15 residues.

This clonotype has ten or more counts. The chain combines TRBV5-1 with TRBJ2-1; weak D call: TRBD2 (6 bases). The CDR3 totals 17 residues. Germline V lookup: CDR1 SGHRS, CDR2 YFSETQ. Between the trimmed V and J ends, which lost 4 bases and 2 bases, there was a span of 19 bases. CDR3 amino acids: CASSATVGGVPYNEQFF. The CDR3 nucleotides are TGCGCCAGCAGCGCCACCGTAGGAGGGGTCCCCTACAATGAGCAGTTCTTC.

This clonotype showed up just a few times. The CDR3 reads CASTLRNTGELFF. In nucleotides, the CDR3 is TGTGCCAGCACCCTTAGAAACACCGGGGAGCTGTTTTTT. The J gene is TRBJ2-2, the V gene TRBV12-3 or TRBV12-4; no definite D call. Trimming shortened V by 7 bases and J by 2 bases, and 8 bases separated the two germline ends. This CDR3 has 13 amino acids.

This clonotype was counted a few times. The chain has TRBV27 and TRBJ2-1, with D unclear. Germline CDR1 MNHEY, CDR2 SMNVEV (reference sequence). The CDR3 has 14 amino acids. The ends were cut back, 3 bases at V and 0 bases at J, with 6 bases in the middle. The CDR3 loop is CASSFSRSYNEQFF. Written as DNA, the CDR3 is TGTGCCAGCAGTTTTTCACGCTCCTACAATGAGCAGTTCTTC.

The rearrangement uses TRBV6-2 or TRBV6-3 and TRBJ1-6; D is ambiguous. Germline CDR1 is MNHEY and CDR2 is SVGEGT. V lost 8 bases, J lost 6 bases, and 14 bases lay in between. This CDR3 contains 14 residues. For the CDR3, the DNA is TGTGCCAGCTGTTCCGGCCCCTTTAATTCACCCCTCCACTTT. Amino acids: CASCSGPFNSPLHF.

The V gene is TRBV18, the J gene TRBJ1-5, with no clear D. This CDR3 region has 14 residues. V was trimmed by 2 bases and J by 3 bases, leaving 8 bases between them. CDR1 is KGHSH and CDR2 is LQKENI in the germline V gene. The CDR3 spells CASSPGLNNQPQHF. CDR3 nucleotide sequence: TGTGCCAGCTCACCAGGGCTCAACAATCAGCCCCAGCATTTT. Full variable domain (rest looked up from reference TRBV18 and TRBJ1-5): NAGVMQNPRHLVRRRGQEARLRCSPMKGHSHVYWYRQLPEEGLKFMVYLQKENIIDESGMPKERFSAEFPKEGPSILRIQQVVRGDSAAYFCASSPGLNNQPQHFGDGTRLSIL.

In its sample, this clonotype was seen many times. This chain joins TRBV18 and TRBJ2-7, with 7 bases fitting TRBD2. Germline values: CDR1 KGHSH, CDR2 LQKENI. The trim removed 10 bases at V and 0 bases at J, leaving 9 bases unmatched. The CDR3 covers 14 residues. CDR3 in amino acids: CATSRGLDSYEQYF. The CDR3 DNA is TGTGCCACATCACGTGGACTAGACTCCTACGAGCAGTACTTC.

This clonotype has ten or more counts. The J gene is TRBJ2-7, the V gene TRBV20-1; D remains unclear. Germline CDR1 and CDR2: DFQATT and SNEGSKA (reference sequence). V was cut by 0 bases and J by 2 bases, with 8 bases left in between. The CDR3 consists of 13 residues. The CDR3 DNA follows: TGCAGTGCTAGAGATGGAACTACCTACGAGCAGTACTTC. It translates to CSARDGTTYEQYF.

The chain joins TRBV7-9 to TRBJ1-4; D uncertain. V lost 5 bases and J lost 7, with 23 bases in between. The CDR3 runs to 17 residues. Germline CDR1 and CDR2: SEHNR and FQNEAQ (reference sequence). CDR3 loop: CASSPSLNFGRGEKLFF. The CDR3 DNA reads as TGTGCCAGCAGCCCCTCACTTAATTTTGGGCGCGGTGAAAAACTGTTTTTT.

The chain has TRBV24-1 and TRBJ2-1, with 12 nucleotides matching TRBD2. The CDR3 length is 16 residues. Per the germline V gene, CDR1 is KGHDR and CDR2 is SFDVKD. The V gene end was trimmed by 4 bases and the J gene end by 9 bases; junction bases not matched to a gene: 9. DNA for the CDR3: TGTGCCACCAGTGACCCCTCTAGCGGGAGGGCCTTTGAGCAGTTCTTC. As protein: CATSDPSSGRAFEQFF.

This clonotype was counted at least ten times. J is TRBJ2-1 and V is TRBV5-1; D is unresolved. Germline CDR1 is SGHRS and CDR2 is YFSETQ. The CDR3 runs 15 residues. Between the trimmed V and J ends, which lost 0 bases and 0 bases, there was a span of 7 bases. CDR3 nucleotides: TGCGCCAGCAGCTTGGGGTCCCGCTCCTACAATGAGCAGTTCTTC. This translates into CASSLGSRSYNEQFF.

In its sample, this clonotype was seen a few times. The V call is TRBV28, the J call TRBJ2-4, with D tentatively TRBD1 (6 bases). CDR3 length: 15 residues. The V end lost 8 bases, the J end lost 8 bases, and 22 bases lay between the germline ends. The germline V gene encodes CDR1 MDHEN and CDR2 SYDVKM. As DNA, the CDR3 is TGTGCCAGCCCCACTACAGGGCCCAAAGAGGACATTCAGTACTTC. This gives the protein CASPTTGPKEDIQYF. The full variable domain, its missing parts supplied by reference TRBV28 and TRBJ2-4, is DVKVTQSSRYLVKRTGEKVFLECVQDMDHENMFWYRQDPGLGLRLIYFSYDVKMKEKGDIPEGYSVSREKKERFSLILESASTNQTSMYLCASPTTGPKEDIQYFGAGTRLSVL.

This sequence joins TRBV5-6 and TRBJ2-4; D is ambiguous. The CDR3 contains 17 residues. The germline V gene encodes CDR1 SGHDT and CDR2 YYEEEE. Deletions cut 4 bases from V and 0 bases from J, with 17 bases between. The CDR3 spells CASSLHLLLLAKNIQYF. CDR3 DNA: TGTGCCAGCAGCCTTCATTTACTCCTTCTAGCCAAAAACATTCAGTACTTC.

The rearrangement uses TRBV20-1 and TRBJ1-1, with 7 bases identical to TRBD1. Germline loops: CDR1 DFQATT, CDR2 SNEGSKA (reference sequence). V was pared by 0 bases and J by 1 base, with 2 bases of the junction left unmatched. The CDR3 covers 14 residues. In nucleotides, the CDR3 is TGCAGTGCTAGAGACGGGACAGCGAACACTGAAGCTTTCTTT. Protein product: CSARDGTANTEAFF.